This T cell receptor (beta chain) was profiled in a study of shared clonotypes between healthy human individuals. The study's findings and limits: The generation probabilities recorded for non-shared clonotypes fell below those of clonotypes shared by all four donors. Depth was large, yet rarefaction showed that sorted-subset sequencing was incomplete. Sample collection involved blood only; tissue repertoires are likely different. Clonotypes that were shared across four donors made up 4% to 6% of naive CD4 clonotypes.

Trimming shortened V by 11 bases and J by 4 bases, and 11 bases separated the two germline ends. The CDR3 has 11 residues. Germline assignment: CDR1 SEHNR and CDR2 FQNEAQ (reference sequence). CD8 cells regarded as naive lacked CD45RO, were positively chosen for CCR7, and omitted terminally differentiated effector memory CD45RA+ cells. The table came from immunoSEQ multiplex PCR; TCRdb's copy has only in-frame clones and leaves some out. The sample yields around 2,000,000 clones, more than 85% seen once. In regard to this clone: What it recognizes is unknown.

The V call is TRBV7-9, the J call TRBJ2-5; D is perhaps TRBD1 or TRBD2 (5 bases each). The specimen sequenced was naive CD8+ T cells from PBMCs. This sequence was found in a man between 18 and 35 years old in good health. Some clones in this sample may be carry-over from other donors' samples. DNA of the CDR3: TGTGCCGCCGGGGCGCGAGAGACCCAGTACTTC. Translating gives CAAGARETQYF.